This T cell receptor beta chain appears in the sequencing data of a study of T-cell reconstitution after alpha-beta-depleted transplantation in children. A library of TCRbeta sequences, prepared with unique molecular identifiers, was generated. Via MiXCR, TCRdb re-called the PCR reads, giving one row per CDR3 protein. The table has 250,000 to 350,000 distinct CDR3 sequences, almost 10% seen once; the top ten hold about 9.4%. Concerning this clonotype: Germline is not matched at one junction end, which may reflect a read error.

The CDR3 loop spans 15 amino acids. The V gene's germline CDR1 is SNHLY and CDR2 FYNNEI. This TCR derives from a human donor who donated a stem cell graft to a child with SCID. This chain links TRBV2 with TRBJ1-5, with 9 bases fitting TRBD1. This specimen was PBMCs from the stem cell graft donor, taken from the stem cell graft. In DNA, the CDR3 is TGTGCCAGCAGTGTGACAGGGGGGGTAGGTCAGCCCAAGCATTTT. It specifies CASSVTGGVGQPKHF. The entire variable domain, with the rest obtained from reference TRBV2 and TRBJ1-5, is as follows: EPEVTQTPSHQVTQMGQEVILRCVPISNHLYFYWYRQILGQKVEFLVSFYNNEISEKSEIFDDQFSVERPDGSNFTLKIRSTKLEDSAMYFCASSVTGGVGQPKHFGDGTRLSIL.